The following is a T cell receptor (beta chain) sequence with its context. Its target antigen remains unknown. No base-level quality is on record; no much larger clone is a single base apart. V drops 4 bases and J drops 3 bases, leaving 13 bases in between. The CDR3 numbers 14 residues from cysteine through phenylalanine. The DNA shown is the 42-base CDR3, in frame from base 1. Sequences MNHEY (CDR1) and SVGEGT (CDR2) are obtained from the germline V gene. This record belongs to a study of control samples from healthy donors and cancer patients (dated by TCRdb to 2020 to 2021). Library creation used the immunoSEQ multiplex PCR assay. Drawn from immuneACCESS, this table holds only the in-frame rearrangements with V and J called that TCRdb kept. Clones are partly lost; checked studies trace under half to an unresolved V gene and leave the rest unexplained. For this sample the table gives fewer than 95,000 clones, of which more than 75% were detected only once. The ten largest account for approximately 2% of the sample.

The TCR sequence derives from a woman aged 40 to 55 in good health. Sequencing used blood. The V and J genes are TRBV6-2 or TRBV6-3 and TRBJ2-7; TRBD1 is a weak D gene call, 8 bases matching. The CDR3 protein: CASSSQGGGYEQYF. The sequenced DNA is TGTGCCAGCAGTTCACAGGGGGGGGGCTACGAGCAGTACTTC.